This passage covers 22 T cell receptor beta chains from one sample sequenced in a study of shared clonotypes between healthy human individuals. This table comes from immunoSEQ multiplex PCR, and its TCRdb copy is limited to in-frame clones, with some not included. The top ten hold over 1% of the sample, which has some 1.4 million clones, more than 95% seen once. Sequencing was carried out using naive CD4+ T cells sorted from blood. Regarding subset: CD45RA+ positively selected. The receptors derive from a man aged 30 to 39 in good health.

A note on this clone: This same CDR3 is encoded by further DNA sequences in the sample. V and J are TRBV6-1 and TRBJ2-7; unclear D gene. The germline CDR1 and CDR2 sequences are MNHNS and SASEGT. V was clipped by 5 bases and J by 3 bases, with 8 bases between them. CDR3 length: 12 residues. The CDR3 is CASSLVSYEQYF. CDR3 bases: TGTGCCAGCAGTCTCGTCAGCTACGAGCAGTACTTC.

The rearrangement uses TRBV2 and TRBJ1-5; 9 bases match TRBD1. Germline V gene data show CDR1 as SNHLY and CDR2 as FYNNEI. The CDR3 length is 19 residues. Losses at the gene ends were 0 bases for V and 7 bases for J; bases not matched to a gene: 16. The CDR3 coding sequence is TGTGCCAGCAGTGAAGCGCTTCGGGCGTTCGGGACAGGGATGCAGCCCCAGCATTTT. Protein: CASSEALRAFGTGMQPQHF.

V is TRBV12-5 and J is TRBJ2-5, with 8 bases aligning to TRBD2. J was trimmed by 0 bases and V by 6 bases; bases with no gene match: 12. Germline CDR1 reads LGHNT; CDR2 reads FRNRAP. The CDR3 runs to 17 residues. The CDR3 is CASGLTLAGTDQETQYF. The CDR3 coding sequence is TGTGCTAGTGGACTGACCTTAGCGGGGACCGACCAAGAGACCCAGTACTTC.

The genes are TRBV18 and TRBJ2-3, with 10 positions matching TRBD1. The V segment lost 2 bases and the J segment 4 bases; nucleotides outside the gene matches: 12. The CDR3 contains 18 residues. The V gene's germline CDR1 is KGHSH and CDR2 LQKENI. CDR3 residues: CASSPLATTGGYADTQYF. The DNA for the CDR3 is TGTGCCAGCTCACCATTAGCCACGACAGGGGGCTATGCAGATACGCAGTATTTT.

This clone appeared a single time. DNA for the CDR3: TGTGCCAGTAGTCCCCCGTTGTCCAACCCCACTGAAGCTTTCTTT. It yields the protein CASSPPLSNPTEAFF. J is TRBJ1-1 and V is TRBV19; unclear D gene. The CDR3 totals 15 residues. CDR1 and CDR2 (germline): LNHDA, SQIVND (reference sequence). V was trimmed by 5 bases and J by 4 bases, leaving 17 bases between them.

The chain recombines TRBV29-1 with TRBJ2-2, with a weak D call TRBD2 (5 bases). The CDR3 sequence is 13 residues long. V gave up 7 bases and J gave up 4 bases, with 13 bases separating them. Germline loops: CDR1 SQVTM, CDR2 ANQGSEA. DNA of the CDR3: TGCAGCGCCCGGGGAGTGAGCACCGGGGAGCTGTTTTTT. Translated: CSARGVSTGELFF.

The genes are TRBV5-1 and TRBJ2-7; TRBD2 matches 7 bases. Unmatched junction bases numbered 12, after V lost 5 bases and J lost 4 bases. Germline CDR1 is SGHRS and CDR2 is YFSETQ. This CDR3 has 15 amino acids. The CDR3 DNA sequence: TGCGCCAGCAGGGGAGGGGAAAAAAGAATTTACGAGCAGTACTTC. It codes for CASRGGEKRIYEQYF.

This CDR3 reads CASSLWTGLAYEQYF. In DNA, the CDR3 is TGCGCCAGCAGCTTGTGGACAGGGCTCGCGTACGAGCAGTACTTC. The genes are TRBV5-1 and TRBJ2-7, with 8 bases aligning to TRBD1. The CDR3 is 15 residues long. V lost 1 base and J lost 4; bases outside the gene matches: 7. In germline, CDR1 is SGHRS, CDR2 YFSETQ.

CDR3 in DNA: TGTGCCAGCAGTGTTGGGACAGGGCGATTGGGCTACACCTTC. This translates into CASSVGTGRLGYTF. The J gene is TRBJ1-2, the V gene TRBV2; TRBD1 matches at 9 bases. Trimming at V came to 4 bases and at J to 8 bases, leaving 8 bases not matched to a gene. CDR3 length: 14 residues. Germline assignment: CDR1 SNHLY and CDR2 FYNNEI.

For this clone: Distinct nucleotide sequences in the sample also encode this CDR3. The gene calls are TRBV18 and TRBJ1-1; D gene ambiguous. Germline CDR1 and CDR2: KGHSH and LQKENI. V was pared by 1 base and J by 7 bases, with 7 bases between. The CDR3 sequence is 12 residues long. The CDR3 sequence: CASSPRAGEAFF. CDR3 nucleotides: TGTGCCAGCTCACCACGGGCAGGTGAAGCTTTCTTT.

The J gene is TRBJ1-1, the V gene TRBV10-1; 7 positions agree with TRBD1. The CDR3 extends over 13 amino acids. CDR1 is WNHNN, CDR2 SYGVQD, per germline (reference sequence). Losses at the gene ends were 6 bases for V and 4 bases for J; bases not matched to a gene: 5. The CDR3 is CASRAGTATEAFF. The CDR3 DNA follows: TGCGCCAGCAGAGCCGGGACAGCCACTGAAGCTTTCTTT.

The CDR3 DNA follows: TGTGCCTGGAGGGTTAAGGGAGTGGGCACAGATACGCAGTATTTT. It specifies CAWRVKGVGTDTQYF. The V gene is TRBV30, the J gene TRBJ2-3, with D perhaps TRBD2 (5 bases). V dropped 3 bases and J dropped 1 base, with 14 bases sitting between them. Germline values: CDR1 GTSNPN, CDR2 SVGIG (reference sequence). The length of the CDR3 is 15 residues.

The V and J genes are TRBV28 and TRBJ2-5, with no clear D. Germline values: CDR1 MDHEN, CDR2 SYDVKM. The CDR3 sequence is 14 residues long. V gave up 8 bases and J gave up 1 base, with 14 bases separating them. In nucleotides, the CDR3 is TGTGCCAGCTCCCCAGGAGCCGTCCAAGAGACCCAGTACTTC. This codes for CASSPGAVQETQYF. Combining the CDR3 with reference TRBV28 and TRBJ2-5 gives the whole variable domain DVKVTQSSRYLVKRTGEKVFLECVQDMDHENMFWYRQDPGLGLRLIYFSYDVKMKEKGDIPEGYSVSREKKERFSLILESASTNQTSMYLCASSPGAVQETQYFGPGTRLLVL.

A few counts support this clone. This specimen includes other DNA sequences encoding the same CDR3. The chain uses TRBV5-4 and TRBJ2-3; weak D call: TRBD2 (5 bases). The CDR3 is 15 amino acids. V shed 0 bases and J shed 0 bases, with 8 bases lying between them. The germline V gene has CDR1 SGHNT and CDR2 YYREEE (reference sequence). The CDR3 here is CASSLVRGSTDTQYF. CDR3 sequence (DNA): TGTGCCAGCAGCTTGGTCCGGGGAAGCACAGATACGCAGTATTTT.

Only one count was recorded for this clone. The sample contains more than one DNA sequence encoding this CDR3. This rearrangement joins TRBV7-2 to TRBJ1-2; the D is unclear. V lost 3 bases and J 4 bases, leaving 6 bases between the germline ends. This CDR3 is 12 amino acids long. Germline V gives CDR1 SGHTA, CDR2 FQGNSA. The CDR3 nucleotides are TGTGCCAGCAGCTTGGACGGCTATGGCTACACCTTC. Its protein product is CASSLDGYGYTF. The full variable domain, rest sourced from reference TRBV7-2 and TRBJ1-2, is GAGVSQSPSNKVTEKGKDVELRCDPISGHTALYWYRQSLGQGLEFLIYFQGNSAPDKSGLPSDRFSAERTGGSVSTLTIQRTQQEDSAVYLCASSLDGYGYTFGSGTRLTVV.

The CDR3 reads CASSLYGTVVLNYGYTF. The CDR3 DNA reads as TGTGCCAGCAGCTTGTATGGGACAGTCGTTTTGAACTATGGCTACACCTTC. This chain links TRBV5-6 with TRBJ1-2; TRBD1 aligns across 7 bases. The CDR3 has 17 amino acids. V shed 1 base and J 2 bases; nucleotides not matched to a gene: 11. Germline CDR1 and CDR2: SGHDT and YYEEEE.

The CDR3 loop reads CASSVETFTDTQYF. CDR3 bases: TGTGCCAGCAGCGTAGAAACCTTCACAGATACGCAGTATTTT. The chain couples TRBV9 to TRBJ2-3, with D unclear. Trimming left V 0 bases short and J 2 bases short, with 7 bases between. The CDR3 loop spans 14 amino acids. Germline loops: CDR1 SGDLS, CDR2 YYNGEE.

The chain is built from TRBV2 and TRBJ2-7, with D maybe TRBD2 (6 bases). Between the trimmed V and J ends, which lost 6 bases and 2 bases, there was a span of 20 bases. CDR3 length: 16 amino acids. Germline-derived CDR1 and CDR2 are SNHLY and FYNNEI. The CDR3 spells CASRATLGLGAYEQYF. The CDR3 region has the DNA TGTGCCAGCAGGGCGACCTTGGGACTTGGGGCCTACGAGCAGTACTTC. The full variable domain, with the rest looked up from reference TRBV2 and TRBJ2-7, is EPEVTQTPSHQVTQMGQEVILRCVPISNHLYFYWYRQILGQKVEFLVSFYNNEISEKSEIFDDQFSVERPDGSNFTLKIRSTKLEDSAMYFCASRATLGLGAYEQYFGPGTRLTVT.

The CDR3 bases are TGCGCCAGCAGGGCTACACCGGGACTATTGGGCACCGGGGAGCTGTTTTTT. Its translation: CASRATPGLLGTGELFF. J is TRBJ2-2 and V is TRBV10-2; 7 nucleotides match TRBD2. The CDR3 has 17 residues. Germline CDR1 WSHSY, CDR2 SAAADI. The trim removed 6 bases at V and 4 bases at J, leaving 14 bases unmatched.

This chain connects TRBV7-2 to TRBJ2-5; a possible D gene is TRBD1 (5 bases). The V end lost 5 bases, the J end lost 0 bases, and 16 bases lay between the germline ends. This CDR3 is built from 16 residues. Germline CDR1 SGHTA, CDR2 FQGNSA. The CDR3 coding sequence is TGTGCCAGCAGCCCCAGGCAGGACACCTACCAAGAGACCCAGTACTTC. Residues: CASSPRQDTYQETQYF.

V gene TRBV7-8 combines with J gene TRBJ1-1; TRBD1 is a possible D gene (6 bases). CDR1 and CDR2 from the germline V gene are SGHVS and FQNEAQ. V dropped 6 bases and J dropped 1 base, with 12 bases sitting between them. The CDR3 is 14 residues long. The CDR3 spells CASSSGHRNTEAFF. CDR3 DNA: TGTGCCAGCAGTTCGGGACACCGGAACACTGAAGCTTTCTTT.

V usage is TRBV9 and J usage is TRBJ2-5, with a tentative D call TRBD1 (6 bases). Germline V gives CDR1 SGDLS, CDR2 YYNGEE. The V end lost 1 base, the J end lost 1 base, and 11 bases lay between the germline ends. The CDR3 runs to 15 residues. CDR3 in amino acids: CASSVSQGIQETQYF. CDR3 bases: TGTGCCAGCAGCGTATCTCAGGGGATCCAAGAGACCCAGTACTTC.